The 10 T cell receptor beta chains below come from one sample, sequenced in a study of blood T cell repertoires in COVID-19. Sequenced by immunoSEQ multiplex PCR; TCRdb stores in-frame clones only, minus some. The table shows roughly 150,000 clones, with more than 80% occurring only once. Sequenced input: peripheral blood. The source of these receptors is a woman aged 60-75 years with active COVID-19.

Written as DNA, the CDR3 is TGTGCCAGCAGTTCCGGTGGGACTAGCGGGAGTGAGACCCAGTACTTC. It codes for CASSSGGTSGSETQYF. This chain links TRBV28 with TRBJ2-5; 14 positions agree with TRBD2. The length of the CDR3 is 16 residues. Losses at the gene ends were 4 bases for V and 5 bases for J; bases not matched to a gene: 6. The germline V gene encodes CDR1 MDHEN and CDR2 SYDVKM.

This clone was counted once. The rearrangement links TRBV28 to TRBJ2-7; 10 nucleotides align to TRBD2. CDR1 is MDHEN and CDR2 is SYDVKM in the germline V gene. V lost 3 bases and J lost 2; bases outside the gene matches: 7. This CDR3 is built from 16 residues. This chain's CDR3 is CASSLAGTSATYEQYF. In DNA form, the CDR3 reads TGTGCCAGCAGTTTGGCCGGGACTAGCGCTACCTACGAGCAGTACTTC.

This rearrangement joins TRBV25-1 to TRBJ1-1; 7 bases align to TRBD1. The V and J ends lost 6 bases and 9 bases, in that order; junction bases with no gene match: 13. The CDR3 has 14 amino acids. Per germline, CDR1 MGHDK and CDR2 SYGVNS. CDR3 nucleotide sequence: TGTGCCAGCAGCCCAATCGACAGGGATCGTAAAGCTTTCTTT. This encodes CASSPIDRDRKAFF.

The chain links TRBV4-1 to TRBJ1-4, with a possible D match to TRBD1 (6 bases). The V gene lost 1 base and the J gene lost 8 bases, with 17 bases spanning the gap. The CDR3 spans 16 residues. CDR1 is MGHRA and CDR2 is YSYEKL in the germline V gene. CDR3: CASSQGIQGQGEKLFF. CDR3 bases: TGCGCCAGCAGCCAAGGGATTCAGGGCCAGGGGGAAAAACTGTTTTTT.

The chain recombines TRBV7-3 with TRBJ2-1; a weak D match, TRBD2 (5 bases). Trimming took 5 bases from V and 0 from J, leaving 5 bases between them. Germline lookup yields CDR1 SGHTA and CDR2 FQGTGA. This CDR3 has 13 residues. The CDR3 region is CASSAGSYNEQFF. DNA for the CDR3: TGTGCCAGCAGCGCGGGCTCCTACAATGAGCAGTTCTTC.

Here the CDR3 DNA reads TGCAGCGTTGGTCTTCTAGCGGGAGTAATGCAGTTCTTC. It translates to CSVGLLAGVMQFF. This chain uses TRBV29-1 with TRBJ2-1, with 10 nucleotides matching TRBD2. This CDR3 spans 13 amino acids. V gave up 4 bases and J gave up 12 bases; unmatched junction bases: 9. Germline V gene sequence: CDR1 SQVTM, CDR2 ANQGSEA.

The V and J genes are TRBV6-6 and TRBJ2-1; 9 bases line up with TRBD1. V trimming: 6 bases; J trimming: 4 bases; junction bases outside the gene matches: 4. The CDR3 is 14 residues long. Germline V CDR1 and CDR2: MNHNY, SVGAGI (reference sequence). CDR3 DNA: TGTGCCAGCAGGGAGACAGGGGGGTACAATGAGCAGTTCTTC. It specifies CASRETGGYNEQFF.

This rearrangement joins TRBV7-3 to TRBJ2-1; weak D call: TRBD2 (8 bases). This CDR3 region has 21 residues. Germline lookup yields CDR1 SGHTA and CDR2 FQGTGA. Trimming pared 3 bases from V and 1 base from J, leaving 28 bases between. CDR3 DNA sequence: TGTGCCAGCAGCTTTAGCGGACAGGCATCCGTTAGCGGGATTTCCTACAATGAGCAGTTCTTC. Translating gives CASSFSGQASVSGISYNEQFF.

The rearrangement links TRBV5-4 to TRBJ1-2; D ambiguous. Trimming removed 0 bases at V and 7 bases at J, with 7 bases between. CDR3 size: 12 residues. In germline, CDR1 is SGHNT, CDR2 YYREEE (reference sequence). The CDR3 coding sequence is TGTGCCAGCAGCTTGGCCCCCAGTGGCTACACCTTC. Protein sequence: CASSLAPSGYTF.

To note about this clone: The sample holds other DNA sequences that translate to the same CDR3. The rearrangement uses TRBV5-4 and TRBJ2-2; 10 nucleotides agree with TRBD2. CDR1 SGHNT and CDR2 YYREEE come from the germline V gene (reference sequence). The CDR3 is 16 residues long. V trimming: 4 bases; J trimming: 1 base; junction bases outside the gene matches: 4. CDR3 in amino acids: CASSPRTSGNTGELFF. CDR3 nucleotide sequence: TGTGCCAGCAGCCCCCGGACTAGCGGGAACACCGGGGAGCTGTTTTTT.